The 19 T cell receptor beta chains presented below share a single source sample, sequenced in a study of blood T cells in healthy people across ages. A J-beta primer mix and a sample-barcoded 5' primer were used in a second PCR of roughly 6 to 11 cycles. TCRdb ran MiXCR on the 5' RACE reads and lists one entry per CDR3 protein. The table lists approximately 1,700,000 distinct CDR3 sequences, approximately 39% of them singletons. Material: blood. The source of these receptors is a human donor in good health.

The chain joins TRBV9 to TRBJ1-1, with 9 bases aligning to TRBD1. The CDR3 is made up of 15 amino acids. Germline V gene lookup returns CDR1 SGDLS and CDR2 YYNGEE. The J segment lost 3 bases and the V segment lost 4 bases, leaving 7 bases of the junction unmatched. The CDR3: CASSTRQGVDTEAFF. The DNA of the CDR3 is TGTGCCAGCAGCACCCGACAGGGGGTCGACACTGAAGCTTTCTTT. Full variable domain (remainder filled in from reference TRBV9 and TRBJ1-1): DSGVTQTPKHLITATGQRVTLRCSPRSGDLSVYWYQQSLDQGLQFLIQYYNGEERAKGNILERFSAQQFPDLHSELNLSSLELGDSALYFCASSTRQGVDTEAFFGQGTRLTVV.

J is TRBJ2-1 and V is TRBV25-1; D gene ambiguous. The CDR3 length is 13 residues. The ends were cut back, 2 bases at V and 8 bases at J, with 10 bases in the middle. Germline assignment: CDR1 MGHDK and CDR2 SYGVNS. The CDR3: CASSETSVDEQFF. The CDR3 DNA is TGTGCCAGCAGTGAAACCTCAGTGGATGAGCAGTTCTTC.

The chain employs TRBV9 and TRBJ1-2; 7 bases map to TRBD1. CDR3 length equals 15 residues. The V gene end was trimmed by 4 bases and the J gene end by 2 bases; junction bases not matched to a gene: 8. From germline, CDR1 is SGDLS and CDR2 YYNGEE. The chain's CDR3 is CASSPTPDRNYGYTF. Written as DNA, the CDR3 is TGTGCCAGCAGCCCCACCCCGGACAGGAACTATGGCTACACCTTC.

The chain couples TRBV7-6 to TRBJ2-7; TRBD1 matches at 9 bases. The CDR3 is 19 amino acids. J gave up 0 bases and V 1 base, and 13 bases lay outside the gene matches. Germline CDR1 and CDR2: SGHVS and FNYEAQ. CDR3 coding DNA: TGTGCCAGCAGCTTAGACCGTCCCGGGACAGGGCAGGGCTCCTACGAGCAGTACTTC. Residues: CASSLDRPGTGQGSYEQYF.

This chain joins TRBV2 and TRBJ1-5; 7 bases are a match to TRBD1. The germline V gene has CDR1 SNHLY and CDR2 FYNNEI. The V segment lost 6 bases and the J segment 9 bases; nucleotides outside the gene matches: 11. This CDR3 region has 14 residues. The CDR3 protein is CASSAKTGTAPQHF. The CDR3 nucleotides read TGTGCCAGCAGCGCAAAGACAGGGACCGCGCCCCAGCATTTT.

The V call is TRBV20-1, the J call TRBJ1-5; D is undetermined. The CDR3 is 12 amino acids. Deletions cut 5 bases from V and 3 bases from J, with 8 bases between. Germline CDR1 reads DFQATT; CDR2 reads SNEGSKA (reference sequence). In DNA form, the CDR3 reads TGCAGTGCTGGACTCTACAATCAGCCCCAGCATTTT. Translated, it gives CSAGLYNQPQHF.

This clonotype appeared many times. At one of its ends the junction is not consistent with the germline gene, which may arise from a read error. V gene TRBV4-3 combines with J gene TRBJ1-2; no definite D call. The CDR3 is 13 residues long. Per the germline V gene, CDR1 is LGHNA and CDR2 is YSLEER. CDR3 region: CASSQDRLYGYTF. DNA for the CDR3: TGTGCCAGCAGCCAGGACCGACTCTATGGCTACACCTTC.

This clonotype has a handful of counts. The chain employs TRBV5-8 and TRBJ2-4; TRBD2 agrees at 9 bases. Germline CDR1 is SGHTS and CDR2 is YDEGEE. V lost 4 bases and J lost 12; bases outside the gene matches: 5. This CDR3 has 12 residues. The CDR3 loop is CASSISGGYQYF. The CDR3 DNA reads TGTGCCAGCAGCATTAGCGGGGGATATCAGTACTTC.

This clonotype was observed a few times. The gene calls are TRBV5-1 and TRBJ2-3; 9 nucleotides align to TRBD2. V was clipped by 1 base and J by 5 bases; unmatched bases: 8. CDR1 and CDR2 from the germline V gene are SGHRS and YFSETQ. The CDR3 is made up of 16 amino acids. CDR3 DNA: TGCGCCAGCAGCTTGATCGGCGGGGGGGCGATAGATACGCAGTATTTT. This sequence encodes CASSLIGGGAIDTQYF.

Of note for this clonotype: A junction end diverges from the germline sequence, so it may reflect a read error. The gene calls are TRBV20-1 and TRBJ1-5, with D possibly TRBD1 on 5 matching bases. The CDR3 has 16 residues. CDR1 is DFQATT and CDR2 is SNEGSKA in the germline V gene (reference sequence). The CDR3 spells CSARDQDNYSNQPRHF. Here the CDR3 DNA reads TGCAGTGCTAGAGACCAGGACAACTATAGCAATCAGCCCCGGCATTTT.

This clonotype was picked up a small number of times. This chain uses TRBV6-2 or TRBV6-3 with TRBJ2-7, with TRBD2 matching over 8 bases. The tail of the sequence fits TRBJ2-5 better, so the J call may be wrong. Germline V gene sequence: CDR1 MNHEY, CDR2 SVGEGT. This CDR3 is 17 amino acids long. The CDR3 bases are TGTGCCAGCCGAACCCCGGTTAGGCGGGGGGCCAAGGAGACCCAGTACTTC. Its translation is CASRTPVRRGAKETQYF.

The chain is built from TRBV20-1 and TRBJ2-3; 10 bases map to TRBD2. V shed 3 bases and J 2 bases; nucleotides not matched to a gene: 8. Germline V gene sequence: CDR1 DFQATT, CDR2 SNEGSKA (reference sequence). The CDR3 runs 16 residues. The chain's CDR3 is CSARKASGGVTDTQYF. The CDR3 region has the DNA TGCAGTGCTAGGAAAGCTAGCGGGGGTGTCACAGATACGCAGTATTTT.

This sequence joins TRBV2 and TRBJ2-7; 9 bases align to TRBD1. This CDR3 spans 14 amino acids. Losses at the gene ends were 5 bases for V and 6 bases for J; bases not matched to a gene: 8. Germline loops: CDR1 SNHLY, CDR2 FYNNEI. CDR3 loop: CASSKTGGPFEQYF. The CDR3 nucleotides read TGTGCCAGCAGTAAAACAGGGGGCCCTTTCGAGCAGTACTTC.

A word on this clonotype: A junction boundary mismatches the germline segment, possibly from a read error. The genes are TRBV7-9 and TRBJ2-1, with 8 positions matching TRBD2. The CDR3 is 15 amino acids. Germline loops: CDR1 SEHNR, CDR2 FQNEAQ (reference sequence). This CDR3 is CASSLRAGVYNERYF. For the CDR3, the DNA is TGTGCCAGCAGCTTAAGAGCGGGGGTATACAATGAGCGGTACTTC.

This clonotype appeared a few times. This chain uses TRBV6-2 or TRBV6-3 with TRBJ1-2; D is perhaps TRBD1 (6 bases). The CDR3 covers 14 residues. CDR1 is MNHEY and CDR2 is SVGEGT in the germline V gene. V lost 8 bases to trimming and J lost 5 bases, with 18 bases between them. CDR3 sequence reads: CASQPDSGPYGYTF. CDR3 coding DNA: TGTGCCAGCCAACCGGACAGTGGTCCTTATGGCTACACCTTC.

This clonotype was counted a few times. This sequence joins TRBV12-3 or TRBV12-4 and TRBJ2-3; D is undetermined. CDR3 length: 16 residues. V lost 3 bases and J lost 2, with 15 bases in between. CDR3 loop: CASSFIVLNITDTQYF. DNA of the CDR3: TGTGCCAGCAGTTTTATAGTTCTAAATATCACAGATACGCAGTATTTT.

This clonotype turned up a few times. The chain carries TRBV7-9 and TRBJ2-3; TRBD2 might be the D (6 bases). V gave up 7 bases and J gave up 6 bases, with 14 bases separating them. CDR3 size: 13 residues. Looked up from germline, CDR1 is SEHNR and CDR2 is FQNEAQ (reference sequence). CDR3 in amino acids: CASTIWGEDTQYF. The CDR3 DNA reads TGTGCCAGCACCATTTGGGGGGAGGATACGCAGTATTTT.

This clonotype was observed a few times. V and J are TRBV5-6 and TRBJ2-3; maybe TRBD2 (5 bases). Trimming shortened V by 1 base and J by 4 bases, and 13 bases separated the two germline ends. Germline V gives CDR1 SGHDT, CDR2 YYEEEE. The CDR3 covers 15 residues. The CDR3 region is CASSLYVTGSDTQYF. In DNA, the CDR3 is TGTGCCAGCAGCTTGTATGTTACGGGGTCAGATACGCAGTATTTT.

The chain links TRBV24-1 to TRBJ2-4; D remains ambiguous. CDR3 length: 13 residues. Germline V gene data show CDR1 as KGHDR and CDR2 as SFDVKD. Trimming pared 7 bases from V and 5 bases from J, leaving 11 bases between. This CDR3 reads CATSSAIQNIQYF. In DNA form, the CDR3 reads TGTGCCACCAGCTCGGCCATACAAAACATTCAGTACTTC.